This entry lists 20 T cell receptor beta chains sequenced from one sample in a study of T cell responses to AZD1222 COVID-19 vaccine. TCRdb's table, derived via immunoSEQ multiplex PCR, lists solely in-frame clones and lacks some. Found here are some 150,000 clones, around 88% of them singletons; the top ten hold 2.2%. Source: peripheral blood, taken on day 0 of AZD1222 vaccination. The source of these receptors is an adult in good health.

V and J are TRBV6-2 or TRBV6-3 and TRBJ1-5; 8 positions agree with TRBD1. V was pared by 6 bases and J by 4 bases, with 5 bases of the junction left unmatched. The CDR3 spans 14 residues. Germline-derived CDR1 and CDR2 are MNHEY and SVGEGT. Here the CDR3 DNA reads TGTGCCAGCAGCTATGACAGGGGAAATCAGCCCCAGCATTTT. It yields the protein CASSYDRGNQPQHF.

The CDR3 DNA reads as TGTGCCAGCTTAGGGGGGAACAGCTATGGCTACACCTTC. It yields the protein CASLGGNSYGYTF. The chain is built from TRBV25-1 and TRBJ1-2, with D perhaps TRBD1 (6 bases). CDR1 is MGHDK and CDR2 is SYGVNS in the germline V gene. V was pared by 8 bases and J by 4 bases, with 14 bases between. This CDR3 contains 13 residues.

CDR3 bases: TGTGCCAGCAGCCACGAGCGGACCAATTACAATGAGCAGTTCTTC. It yields the protein CASSHERTNYNEQFF. The chain recombines TRBV7-8 with TRBJ2-1, with a weak D call TRBD2 (5 bases). Germline V CDR1 and CDR2: SGHVS, FQNEAQ. V lost 5 bases and J lost 4, with 15 bases in between. The CDR3 extends over 15 amino acids.

The chain carries TRBV24-1 and TRBJ1-5, with 9 bases aligning to TRBD1. This CDR3 has 15 amino acids. V gave up 2 bases and J gave up 4 bases; unmatched junction bases: 2. Germline V CDR1 and CDR2: KGHDR, SFDVKD. This chain's CDR3 is CATSDSGQGNQPQHF. The CDR3 DNA is TGTGCCACCAGTGATTCCGGACAGGGGAATCAGCCCCAGCATTTT.

This clone came up once. The chain recombines TRBV28 with TRBJ1-4; a weak D match, TRBD1 (5 bases). This CDR3 region has 17 residues. Trimming stripped 7 bases from V and 7 bases from J, with 25 bases between. CDR1 is MDHEN, CDR2 SYDVKM, per germline. The CDR3: CASTSPRGGGVFEKLFF. Here the CDR3 DNA reads TGTGCCAGCACCTCCCCTCGCGGGGGGGGAGTTTTTGAAAAACTGTTTTTT.

This rearrangement joins TRBV7-8 to TRBJ2-3, with 9 bases that match TRBD2. The CDR3 consists of 17 residues. Germline V gene sequence: CDR1 SGHVS, CDR2 FQNEAQ. Germline trimming cut 2 bases from V and 2 bases from J; bases unmatched to any gene: 8. The CDR3 here is CASSLTRLAGFTDTQYF. In nucleotides, the CDR3 is TGTGCCAGCAGCTTAACAAGGCTAGCGGGGTTCACAGATACGCAGTATTTT.

The chain combines TRBV10-3 with TRBJ2-1; no clear D gene. The CDR3 is made up of 12 amino acids. Trimming left V 0 bases short and J 4 bases short, with 1 base between. The V gene's germline CDR1 is ENHRY and CDR2 SYGVKD. CDR3 in amino acids: CAISESYNEQFF. The CDR3 DNA sequence: TGTGCCATCAGTGAGTCATACAATGAGCAGTTCTTC.

The chain carries TRBV13 and TRBJ2-1; 9 positions match TRBD2. The germline V gene encodes CDR1 PRHDT and CDR2 FYEKMQ (reference sequence). CDR3 size: 16 residues. V lost 4 bases, J lost 4 bases, and 8 bases stayed unmatched. This chain's CDR3 is CASSSAGTSSYNEQFF. The CDR3 nucleotides read TGTGCCAGCAGCTCCGCCGGGACTAGCTCTTACAATGAGCAGTTCTTC.

The J gene is TRBJ1-6, the V gene TRBV7-2, with D perhaps TRBD1 (5 bases). The CDR3 is 16 residues long. V shed 1 base and J shed 9 bases, with 16 bases lying between them. Germline V gene data show CDR1 as SGHTA and CDR2 as FQGNSA. This CDR3 is CASSLDSGRFFSPLHF. DNA of the CDR3: TGTGCCAGCAGCTTAGATTCGGGACGGTTCTTTTCACCCCTCCACTTT.

The chain employs TRBV2 and TRBJ2-2; D call uncertain. V lost 7 bases to trimming and J lost 0 bases, with 12 bases between them. Germline loops: CDR1 SNHLY, CDR2 FYNNEI. The CDR3 runs to 15 residues. CDR3 in DNA: TGTGCCAGCAAACGCCTGACTGCGAACACCGGGGAGCTGTTTTTT. Its protein is CASKRLTANTGELFF.

The genes are TRBV2 and TRBJ1-2; TRBD1 aligns across 9 bases. The CDR3 has 12 residues. Germline lookup yields CDR1 SNHLY and CDR2 FYNNEI. V lost 6 bases to trimming and J lost 12 bases; unmatched junction nucleotides: 8. CDR3 residues: CASSGDRVRNTF. Written as DNA, the CDR3 is TGTGCCAGCAGCGGGGACAGGGTGAGAAACACCTTC.

The chain couples TRBV7-9 to TRBJ1-5; D gene unclear. V shed 1 base and J shed 1 base, with 5 bases lying between them. The germline V gene encodes CDR1 SEHNR and CDR2 FQNEAQ (reference sequence). The CDR3 runs to 14 residues. In nucleotides, the CDR3 is TGTGCCAGCAGCTTAGTCGGCAGCAATCAGCCCCAGCATTTT. Encoded protein: CASSLVGSNQPQHF.

CDR3 sequence (DNA): TGTGCCAGCAGCTTAACCTTAGCCAAAAACATTCAGTACTTC. Residues: CASSLTLAKNIQYF. The rearrangement uses TRBV7-9 and TRBJ2-4, with no clear D. CDR3 length equals 14 residues. CDR1 is SEHNR and CDR2 is FQNEAQ in the germline V gene (reference sequence). V was clipped by 2 bases and J by 0 bases, with 5 bases between them.

The CDR3 sequence: CAWNTPDSYNSPLHF. The CDR3 bases are TGTGCCTGGAACACCCCGGACTCCTATAATTCACCCCTCCACTTT. The chain is built from TRBV30 and TRBJ1-6; D remains ambiguous. Trimming took off 4 bases at V and 0 bases at J, with 10 bases between the two ends. CDR3 length equals 15 residues. Germline V lookup: CDR1 GTSNPN, CDR2 SVGIG (reference sequence). Drawing the rest from reference TRBV30 and TRBJ1-6, the complete variable domain is SQTIHQWPATLVQPVGSPLSLECTVEGTSNPNLYWYRQAAGRGLQLLFYSVGIGQISSEVPQNLSASRPQDRQFILSSKKLLLSDSGFYLCAWNTPDSYNSPLHFGNGTRLTVT.

This sequence joins TRBV5-6 and TRBJ2-7; no clear D. With 1 base removed from V and 3 bases from J, the gap between germline ends came to 5 bases. Germline V gives CDR1 SGHDT, CDR2 YYEEEE. This CDR3 contains 12 residues. The CDR3 DNA follows: TGTGCCAGCAGCTTGTGGCGCTACGAGCAGTACTTC. Amino acids: CASSLWRYEQYF.

The chain joins TRBV7-9 to TRBJ1-2; 9 nucleotides match TRBD1. CDR1 is SEHNR, CDR2 FQNEAQ, per germline (reference sequence). The V gene end was trimmed by 5 bases and the J gene end by 1 base; junction bases not matched to a gene: 5. CDR3 length: 15 amino acids. CDR3: CASSPSGQGNYGYTF. The CDR3 region has the DNA TGTGCCAGCAGCCCCTCGGGACAGGGTAACTATGGCTACACCTTC. The whole variable domain, remainder taken from reference TRBV7-9 and TRBJ1-2, is DTGVSQNPRHKITKRGQNVTFRCDPISEHNRLYWYRQTLGQGPEFLTYFQNEAQLEKSRLLSDRFSAERPKGSFSTLEIQRTEQGDSAMYLCASSPSGQGNYGYTFGSGTRLTVV.

This rearrangement joins TRBV9 to TRBJ1-1; maybe TRBD1 (6 bases). The CDR3 contains 13 residues. With 0 bases removed from V and 3 bases from J, the gap between germline ends came to 6 bases. Germline V gene sequence: CDR1 SGDLS, CDR2 YYNGEE. CDR3 sequence: CASSVGTDTEAFF. In nucleotides, the CDR3 is TGTGCCAGCAGCGTAGGGACAGACACTGAAGCTTTCTTT. The whole variable domain, remainder taken from reference TRBV9 and TRBJ1-1, is DSGVTQTPKHLITATGQRVTLRCSPRSGDLSVYWYQQSLDQGLQFLIQYYNGEERAKGNILERFSAQQFPDLHSELNLSSLELGDSALYFCASSVGTDTEAFFGQGTRLTVV.

The J gene is TRBJ1-1, the V gene TRBV15; TRBD1 might be the D (5 bases). Germline loops: CDR1 LNHNV, CDR2 YYDKDF (reference sequence). This CDR3 is 14 amino acids long. V was shortened by 4 bases and J by 1 base, with 10 bases between the two germline ends. DNA for the CDR3: TGTGCCACCAGCAAGAGACAGCAGAACACTGAAGCTTTCTTT. Translated, it gives CATSKRQQNTEAFF. The complete variable domain, with remaining parts taken from reference TRBV15 and TRBJ1-1, reads DAMVIQNPRYQVTQFGKPVTLSCSQTLNHNVMYWYQQKSSQAPKLLFHYYDKDFNNEADTPDNFQSRRPNTSFCFLDIRSPGLGDTAMYLCATSKRQQNTEAFFGQGTRLTVV.

The V gene is TRBV5-1, the J gene TRBJ2-5, with TRBD1 identical over 8 bases. The J call may be faulty, since TRBJ2-7 better matches the DNA end. The CDR3 has 18 amino acids. CDR1 SGHRS and CDR2 YFSETQ come from the germline V gene. The CDR3 DNA sequence: TGCGCCAGCAGCTTGGCCTTTCCTTTTGGACAGGGAGGCTACGAGCAGTACTTC. Translation: CASSLAFPFGQGGYEQYF.

CDR3 sequence (DNA): TGTGCCAGCTCACCCGGGACAGGAGGGACCTACGAGCAGTACTTC. This codes for CASSPGTGGTYEQYF. The chain carries TRBV18 and TRBJ2-7; TRBD1 aligns across 8 bases. CDR1 and CDR2 (germline): KGHSH, LQKENI. Unmatched junction bases numbered 6, after V lost 3 bases and J lost 2 bases. The CDR3 is made up of 15 amino acids.